The 17 T cell receptor beta chains listed next were all sequenced from one sample in a study of blood T cell repertoires in COVID-19. The data were produced by immunoSEQ multiplex PCR, yet TCRdb's version contains in-frame clones alone and is incomplete. The sample lists around 200,000 clones, approximately 87% occurring once. Sequenced sample: peripheral blood. The receptors originated from a man aged 35-49 years with active or convalescent COVID-19.

The chain recombines TRBV2 with TRBJ1-1; 7 bases match TRBD1. Per the germline V gene, CDR1 is SNHLY and CDR2 is FYNNEI. The CDR3 has 16 residues. Trimming at V came to 6 bases and at J to 0 bases, leaving 10 bases not matched to a gene. CDR3 DNA sequence: TGTGCCAGCAGGCCACAGGGGCCGTACTTGAACACTGAAGCTTTCTTT. It yields the protein CASRPQGPYLNTEAFF.

This clone was observed once. The chain employs TRBV11-2 and TRBJ1-3; D gene ambiguous. Trimming left V 3 bases short and J 4 bases short, with 10 bases between. In germline, CDR1 is SGHAT, CDR2 FQNNGV. The CDR3 is 14 amino acids. CDR3 DNA sequence: TGTGCCAGCAGCTTTGCGGGCCCGGGAAACACCATATATTTT. The encoded protein is CASSFAGPGNTIYF.

V gene TRBV18 combines with J gene TRBJ1-1; TRBD1 might be the D (5 bases). Between the trimmed V and J ends, which lost 4 bases and 0 bases, there was a span of 18 bases. The CDR3 has 17 residues. In germline, CDR1 is KGHSH, CDR2 LQKENI. For the CDR3, the DNA is TGTGCCAGCTCACGGGACGGGGAGGGACTCATGAACACTGAAGCTTTCTTT. Its protein is CASSRDGEGLMNTEAFF.

This chain joins TRBV27 and TRBJ1-2; D unclear. This CDR3 region has 14 residues. Germline CDR1 is MNHEY and CDR2 is SMNVEV (reference sequence). Trimming cost V 6 bases and J 4 bases, with 15 bases left between them. This chain's CDR3 is CASSPRARGYGYTF. CDR3 nucleotides: TGTGCCAGCAGCCCTCGTGCCCGAGGCTATGGCTACACCTTC.

The table lists this clone with a few counts. CDR3 in DNA: TGCGCCAGCAGCCTGGGACAGTCCCAGATGAACACTGAAGCTTTCTTT. Translated, it gives CASSLGQSQMNTEAFF. This chain joins TRBV5-1 and TRBJ1-1; 7 nucleotides line up with TRBD1. Germline CDR1 reads SGHRS; CDR2 reads YFSETQ. Trimming at V came to 4 bases and at J to 0 bases, leaving 9 bases not matched to a gene. The CDR3 covers 16 residues.

This clone was observed a handful of times. V and J are TRBV5-4 and TRBJ2-7, with a possible D match to TRBD2 (5 bases). Trimming took 1 base from V and 0 from J, leaving 8 bases between them. CDR3 size: 14 residues. Looked up from germline, CDR1 is SGHNT and CDR2 is YYREEE (reference sequence). CDR3 sequence: CASSLPGVSYEQYF. In nucleotides, the CDR3 is TGTGCCAGCAGCTTGCCCGGGGTCTCCTACGAGCAGTACTTC.

V usage is TRBV6-5 and J usage is TRBJ1-3; no clear D gene. CDR1 MNHEY and CDR2 SVGAGI come from the germline V gene. The germline V and J ends were trimmed by 4 bases and 0 bases, with 13 bases remaining between them. The CDR3 spans 16 residues. CDR3 sequence reads: CASSLAGTNSGNTIYF. The CDR3 region has the DNA TGTGCCAGCAGTTTAGCCGGAACGAACTCTGGAAACACCATATATTTT.

The chain uses TRBV19 and TRBJ1-4; D perhaps matches TRBD1 (6 bases). From germline, CDR1 is LNHDA and CDR2 SQIVND (reference sequence). The V and J ends lost 2 bases and 4 bases respectively, with 17 bases between them. This CDR3 has 17 amino acids. CDR3 in DNA: TGTGCCAGTAGTATAAATATGGGTGGACAGCTTAATGAAAAACTGTTTTTT. This encodes CASSINMGGQLNEKLFF. The full variable domain, in which reference TRBV19 and TRBJ1-4 provide the parts outside the CDR3, is DGGITQSPKYLFRKEGQNVTLSCEQNLNHDAMYWYRQDPGQGLRLIYYSQIVNDFQKGDIAEGYSVSREKKESFPLTVTSAQKNPTAFYLCASSINMGGQLNEKLFFGSGTQLSVL.

The V call is TRBV7-2, the J call TRBJ2-5; the match to TRBD1 covers 11 bases. The junction had 4 bases not matched to a gene; V was cut back by 5 bases and J by 5 bases. The CDR3 is 14 residues long. CDR1 and CDR2 from the germline V gene are SGHTA and FQGNSA. The CDR3 spells CASSRTGGRETQYF. As DNA, the CDR3 is TGTGCCAGCAGCCGGACAGGGGGCAGGGAGACCCAGTACTTC.

The chain joins TRBV21-1 to TRBJ2-2; the table's D call, TRBD1, was not checked against the DNA. TRBV21-1 constitutes a pseudogene. This CDR3 is built from 15 residues. The CDR3 reads CAIAKAGQADGELFF. In nucleotides, the CDR3 is TGTGCCATAGCAAAGGCAGGACAGGCGGACGGGGAGCTGTTTTTT.

V gene TRBV5-1 combines with J gene TRBJ1-2, with D possibly matching TRBD1 (5 bases). Germline-derived CDR1 and CDR2 are SGHRS and YFSETQ. The V end was cut by 7 bases, the J end by 8 bases, with 18 bases between. CDR3 length: 13 amino acids. Here the CDR3 reads CASRESGSGGYTF. DNA of the CDR3: TGCGCCAGCCGAGAGTCAGGGTCAGGAGGCTACACCTTC.

This sequence joins TRBV6-1 and TRBJ1-2; no clear D. Trimming stripped 3 bases from V and 11 bases from J, with 25 bases between. Germline V gives CDR1 MNHNS, CDR2 SASEGT. This CDR3 is 16 amino acids long. The CDR3 reads CASSEAVIGSPLGYTF. In DNA form, the CDR3 reads TGTGCCAGCAGTGAGGCCGTTATTGGGTCCCCGCTAGGTTACACCTTC.

The chain uses TRBV4-3 and TRBJ2-1; the D gene is possibly TRBD2 (6 bases). CDR3 length equals 15 residues. Germline V gives CDR1 LGHNA, CDR2 YSLEER. Between the trimmed V and J ends, which lost 4 bases and 0 bases, there was a span of 10 bases. The CDR3 sequence is CASSPGGGSYNEQFF. The CDR3 DNA reads as TGCGCCAGCAGCCCCGGGGGTGGCTCCTACAATGAGCAGTTCTTC.

The gene calls are TRBV11-3 and TRBJ2-5; TRBD2 is a possible D gene (6 bases). Germline V gene lookup returns CDR1 SGHNT and CDR2 YENEEA. The V and J ends lost 5 bases and 4 bases respectively, with 8 bases between them. This CDR3 comprises 12 residues. The CDR3 DNA is TGTGCCAGCAGCATGGGGGGAGAGACCCAGTACTTC. It is translated as CASSMGGETQYF.

The chain links TRBV6-2 or TRBV6-3 to TRBJ2-3; a possible D gene is TRBD1 (6 bases). V was cut by 0 bases and J by 4 bases, with 26 bases left in between. From germline, CDR1 is MNHEY and CDR2 SVGEGT. The CDR3 extends over 20 amino acids. The CDR3 DNA reads as TGTGCCAGCAGTTACTCTGTGCAGTCAATCCGTCCAGGGGAACCAGATACGCAGTATTTT. Protein: CASSYSVQSIRPGEPDTQYF.

This chain joins TRBV4-3 and TRBJ1-4; D ambiguous. V lost 0 bases and J 3 bases, leaving 14 bases between the germline ends. Germline V gives CDR1 LGHNA, CDR2 YSLEER. The CDR3 covers 17 residues. The CDR3: CASSQDTNSRANEKLFF. CDR3 DNA sequence: TGCGCCAGCAGCCAAGATACCAACTCGCGGGCTAATGAAAAACTGTTTTTT.

The genes are TRBV7-2 and TRBJ1-5; D is unclear. The CDR3 is 16 residues long. The ends were cut back, 1 base at V and 2 bases at J, with 12 bases in the middle. In germline, CDR1 is SGHTA, CDR2 FQGNSA. The CDR3 DNA reads as TGTGCCAGCAGCTTAGATGCCCGGGGAGGCAATCAGCCCCAGCATTTT. Amino acids: CASSLDARGGNQPQHF.